Shown below are 3 T cell receptor beta chains from a single sample sequenced in a study of tumor and adjacent non-tumor tissue in lung cancer. This sample's RNA came from whole unsorted tissue. A modified ARM-PCR protocol with three rounds of nested PCR amplified TCRbeta. Via MiXCR, TCRdb re-called the multiplex PCR reads, giving one row per CDR3 protein. The sample comprises about 120,000 distinct CDR3 sequences, 55% to 75% of which are singletons, and around 13% rests with the top ten. The sequenced sample was lung tumor tissue. The receptors shown here come from a man aged 25 to 45 with non-small cell lung cancer.

Comments on this clonotype: The junction departs from germline at one end; a sequencing error may be responsible. The J gene is TRBJ2-7, the V gene TRBV10-3, with a possible D match to TRBD1 (6 bases). The CDR3 is 12 residues long. CDR1 ENHRY and CDR2 SYGVKD come from the germline V gene. The DNA for the CDR3 is TGTGCCATCAGTGGAGGTGGGGGCGGCGAGAACTTC. This codes for CAISGGGGGENF.

This clonotype appeared a few times. This chain connects TRBV12-3 or TRBV12-4 to TRBJ2-1; TRBD1 agrees at 8 bases. The CDR3 runs 16 residues. After removal of 6 bases from V and 3 bases from J, the junction contained 10 bases not matched to a gene. CDR3 region: CASSKSPGGLYNEQFF. The CDR3 region has the DNA TGTGCCAGCAGCAAGTCCCCAGGGGGCCTCTACAATGAGCAGTTCTTC.

Of note for this clonotype: This may be a read error: a much more frequent sequence differs by one nucleotide. The chain uses TRBV4-1 and TRBJ2-5; TRBD2 matches 14 bases. The germline CDR1 and CDR2 sequences are MGHRA and YSYEKL. The CDR3 loop spans 18 amino acids. For the CDR3, the DNA is TGCGCCAGGAGCCAAGAATGGGGACTAGCGGGAGCGGGGGAGACCCAGTACTTC. Amino acids: CARSQEWGLAGAGETQYF.